The 27 T cell receptor beta chains in this list originate from one sample, sequenced in a study of control samples from healthy donors and cancer patients. Profiled with immunoSEQ multiplex PCR; TCRdb holds only in-frame clones, not every one. The repertoire holds approximately 86,000 clones, approximately 93% seen once, with approximately 1.5% in the top ten. The sequenced material came from blood. Receptor source: a woman aged 25 to 45 in good health.

The chain uses TRBV5-4 and TRBJ1-3; maybe TRBD1 (5 bases). This CDR3 contains 14 residues. Trimming pared 4 bases from V and 3 bases from J, leaving 11 bases between. Germline CDR1 SGHNT, CDR2 YYREEE (reference sequence). The CDR3 DNA sequence: TGTGCCAGCAGCAAAGGGACCGATGGAAACACCATATATTTT. Translated: CASSKGTDGNTIYF.

The chain recombines TRBV21-1 with TRBJ2-7; the table's D call, TRBD2, has no DNA check behind it. TRBV21-1 is labeled a pseudogene. This CDR3 has 13 residues. CDR3 loop: CAPPSGLPYEQYF. Here the CDR3 DNA reads TGTGCCCCTCCTTCCGGACTCCCTTACGAGCAGTACTTC.

The chain has TRBV18 and TRBJ2-7, with a weak D call TRBD2 (5 bases). Trimming stripped 1 base from V and 5 bases from J, with 15 bases between. The CDR3 spans 15 residues. In germline, CDR1 is KGHSH, CDR2 LQKENI. The DNA for the CDR3 is TGTGCCAGCTCACCACGGCCACAACTAGGCGACGAGCAGTACTTC. Translation gives CASSPRPQLGDEQYF. Using reference TRBV18 and TRBJ2-7 for the parts outside the CDR3, the full variable domain is NAGVMQNPRHLVRRRGQEARLRCSPMKGHSHVYWYRQLPEEGLKFMVYLQKENIIDESGMPKERFSAEFPKEGPSILRIQQVVRGDSAAYFCASSPRPQLGDEQYFGPGTRLTVT.

This chain uses TRBV11-2 with TRBJ1-2, with TRBD1 matching over 7 bases. Losses at the gene ends were 5 bases for V and 2 bases for J; bases not matched to a gene: 8. Germline CDR1 SGHAT, CDR2 FQNNGV. The length of the CDR3 is 15 residues. The CDR3 here is CASSPGGQGNYGYTF. CDR3 coding DNA: TGTGCCAGCAGCCCAGGGGGGCAGGGCAACTATGGCTACACCTTC.

This chain connects TRBV6-4 to TRBJ2-1; D is undetermined. This CDR3 is built from 14 residues. V dropped 3 bases and J dropped 6 bases, with 12 bases sitting between them. Germline CDR1 is MRHNA and CDR2 is SNTAGT. As DNA, the CDR3 is TGTGCCAGCAGTGAATCTAGTGACACCAATGAGCAGTTCTTC. It translates to CASSESSDTNEQFF.

This clone was observed once. This chain links TRBV5-4 with TRBJ2-2; no clear D. This CDR3 spans 14 amino acids. CDR1 and CDR2 (germline): SGHNT, YYREEE (reference sequence). Trimming stripped 0 bases from V and 6 bases from J, with 9 bases between. CDR3 protein: CASSLVARPGELFF. CDR3 DNA: TGTGCCAGCAGCTTGGTCGCGAGACCCGGGGAGCTGTTTTTT.

V usage is TRBV19 and J usage is TRBJ2-6; 11 positions agree with TRBD1. CDR3 length: 18 residues. Germline V gene data show CDR1 as LNHDA and CDR2 as SQIVND (reference sequence). Trimming removed 5 bases from V and 1 base from J; junction bases left unmatched: 7. CDR3 sequence: CASSPGQGAGSGANVLTF. The DNA of the CDR3 is TGTGCCAGTAGTCCAGGACAGGGGGCAGGATCTGGGGCCAACGTCCTGACTTTC.

The rearrangement joins TRBV19 to TRBJ1-2, with 8 bases lining up with TRBD1. The CDR3 is made up of 15 amino acids. From germline, CDR1 is LNHDA and CDR2 SQIVND (reference sequence). The trim removed 6 bases at V and 4 bases at J, leaving 10 bases unmatched. The CDR3 is CASRLSGQDPYGYTF. Written as DNA, the CDR3 is TGTGCCAGTAGGCTCTCGGGACAGGACCCCTATGGCTACACCTTC.

The chain uses TRBV5-1 and TRBJ2-3, with 9 positions matching TRBD2. The germline gives CDR1 SGHRS, CDR2 YFSETQ. This CDR3 contains 17 residues. Germline trimming cut 0 bases from V and 0 bases from J; bases unmatched to any gene: 5. The CDR3 loop reads CASSLAVLAGSTDTQYF. The CDR3 nucleotides are TGCGCCAGCAGCTTGGCGGTTCTAGCGGGGAGCACAGATACGCAGTATTTT.

This chain uses TRBV3-1 (or the pseudogene TRBV3-2) with TRBJ2-5; the D is unclear. The CDR3 totals 12 residues. Germline lookup yields CDR1 LGHDT and CDR2 YNNKEL (reference sequence). Deletions cut 1 base from V and 5 bases from J, with 5 bases between. In DNA, the CDR3 is TGTGCCAGCAGCCAAGCCCCCGAGACCCAGTACTTC. Protein: CASSQAPETQYF.

The CDR3 is CSVEDRAAPEAFF. The CDR3 DNA reads TGCAGCGTTGAAGATCGGGCAGCTCCTGAAGCTTTCTTT. This chain connects TRBV29-1 to TRBJ1-1; no firm D call. Trimming left V 0 bases short and J 6 bases short, with 11 bases between. Per the germline V gene, CDR1 is SQVTM and CDR2 is ANQGSEA. This CDR3 comprises 13 residues.

DNA of the CDR3: TGTGCCAGCAGCTTTAGGGCTAGCGGGAACTACGAGCAGTACTTC. Protein: CASSFRASGNYEQYF. The chain employs TRBV11-3 and TRBJ2-7, with 9 bases matching TRBD2. There are 15 residues in the CDR3. V was pared by 3 bases and J by 3 bases, with 6 bases of the junction left unmatched. Germline CDR1 reads SGHNT; CDR2 reads YENEEA.

This chain connects TRBV12-5 to TRBJ2-1; 10 nucleotides match TRBD2. The V segment lost 1 base and the J segment 4 bases; nucleotides outside the gene matches: 4. Germline values: CDR1 LGHNT, CDR2 FRNRAP. The CDR3 has 16 amino acids. The CDR3 DNA is TGTGCTAGTGGTTTGGCCGGGACTAGCGCTTACAATGAGCAGTTCTTC. Translating gives CASGLAGTSAYNEQFF.

The V call is TRBV27, the J call TRBJ1-5; TRBD1 might be the D (5 bases). From germline, CDR1 is MNHEY and CDR2 SMNVEV (reference sequence). V lost 4 bases and J 4 bases, leaving 8 bases between the germline ends. This CDR3 region has 13 residues. CDR3 in DNA: TGTGCCAGCAGTTCCAGGGTGAATCAGCCCCAGCATTTT. Translating gives CASSSRVNQPQHF.

The CDR3 spells CASSLVRRGNSNTEAFF. The CDR3, as DNA: TGTGCCAGCAGTTTAGTCAGGAGGGGCAATTCGAACACTGAAGCTTTCTTT. The V call is TRBV28, the J call TRBJ1-1; TRBD1 is a possible D gene (5 bases). Germline assignment: CDR1 MDHEN and CDR2 SYDVKM. This CDR3 contains 17 residues. Trimming removed 2 bases from V and 1 base from J, with 17 bases in between.

The chain is built from TRBV10-3 and TRBJ1-2; weak D call: TRBD1 (5 bases). Trimming pared 3 bases from V and 4 bases from J, leaving 9 bases between. The CDR3 covers 13 residues. CDR1 and CDR2 (germline): ENHRY, SYGVKD. For the CDR3, the DNA is TGTGCCATCAGTGAAACAGGCTCCTATGGCTACACCTTC. As protein: CAISETGSYGYTF.

The chain has TRBV4-1 and TRBJ1-1; the match to TRBD1 covers 7 bases. V shed 1 base, J shed 7 bases, and the junction held 6 bases outside the gene matches. Looked up from germline, CDR1 is MGHRA and CDR2 is YSYEKL. CDR3 size: 14 residues. CDR3 coding DNA: TGCGCCAGCAGCCAAGGACAGGGCAAGGGTGAAGCTTTCTTT. As protein: CASSQGQGKGEAFF.

The chain carries TRBV28 and TRBJ1-1; 9 bases are shared with TRBD1. The germline V gene has CDR1 MDHEN and CDR2 SYDVKM. The V segment lost 3 bases and the J segment 6 bases; nucleotides outside the gene matches: 17. The CDR3 is made up of 18 amino acids. Here the CDR3 reads CASSFPRTSGTGRAEAFF. CDR3 nucleotide sequence: TGTGCCAGCAGTTTCCCACGTACCTCCGGGACAGGGAGGGCTGAAGCTTTCTTT.

The chain has TRBV7-9 and TRBJ1-2; a possible D gene is TRBD1 (5 bases). CDR3 size: 15 residues. The V gene's germline CDR1 is SEHNR and CDR2 FQNEAQ (reference sequence). V lost 1 base, J lost 0 bases, and 9 bases lay in between. CDR3 in DNA: TGTGCCAGCAGCTTAGGCAGGGCCACTAACTATGGCTACACCTTC. Amino acid sequence: CASSLGRATNYGYTF. Complete variable domain (other parts from reference TRBV7-9 and TRBJ1-2): DTGVSQNPRHKITKRGQNVTFRCDPISEHNRLYWYRQTLGQGPEFLTYFQNEAQLEKSRLLSDRFSAERPKGSFSTLEIQRTEQGDSAMYLCASSLGRATNYGYTFGSGTRLTVV.

The chain employs TRBV4-1 and TRBJ1-4; D might be TRBD1 (5 bases). The CDR3 is 14 amino acids. Trimming removed 6 bases at V and 2 bases at J, with 10 bases between. CDR1 MGHRA and CDR2 YSYEKL come from the germline V gene. CDR3 protein: CASSYRTTNEKLFF. Written as DNA, the CDR3 is TGCGCCAGCAGTTACAGGACGACTAATGAAAAACTGTTTTTT.

The rearrangement links TRBV6-5 to TRBJ2-1; no clear D. V was trimmed by 6 bases and J by 0 bases, leaving 12 bases between them. Looked up from germline, CDR1 is MNHEY and CDR2 is SVGAGI. The CDR3 loop spans 15 amino acids. CDR3 residues: CASSTTASSYNEQFF. In DNA form, the CDR3 reads TGTGCCAGCAGCACCACCGCTAGCTCCTACAATGAGCAGTTCTTC.

This chain uses TRBV9 with TRBJ1-4; weak D call: TRBD1 (5 bases). CDR3 length: 13 residues. CDR1 is SGDLS and CDR2 is YYNGEE in the germline V gene. V was shortened by 0 bases and J by 12 bases, with 12 bases between the two germline ends. The CDR3 bases are TGTGCCAGCAGCGTAGCCCCAGGGAGGGAACTGTTTTTT. Amino acids: CASSVAPGRELFF.

The chain recombines TRBV4-2 with TRBJ2-7, with 11 bases aligning to TRBD2. Trimming cost V 5 bases and J 5 bases; bases outside gene matches: 5. This CDR3 contains 14 residues. The V gene's germline CDR1 is LGHNA and CDR2 YNFKEQ. The chain's CDR3 is CASSSTSGVHEQYF. CDR3 DNA sequence: TGTGCCAGCAGCTCGACTAGCGGGGTCCACGAGCAGTACTTC.

This chain links TRBV15 with TRBJ2-7; possibly TRBD2 for D (6 bases). The germline V and J ends were trimmed by 1 base and 2 bases, with 12 bases remaining between them. The CDR3 length is 15 residues. The germline V gene encodes CDR1 LNHNV and CDR2 YYDKDF (reference sequence). The CDR3 region is CATSRGREEAYEQYF. The DNA for the CDR3 is TGTGCCACCAGCAGAGGGAGGGAGGAAGCCTACGAGCAGTACTTC. Combining the CDR3 with reference TRBV15 and TRBJ2-7 gives the whole variable domain DAMVIQNPRYQVTQFGKPVTLSCSQTLNHNVMYWYQQKSSQAPKLLFHYYDKDFNNEADTPDNFQSRRPNTSFCFLDIRSPGLGDTAMYLCATSRGREEAYEQYFGPGTRLTVT.

The chain employs TRBV5-5 and TRBJ2-7; 8 positions match TRBD1. The germline V gene has CDR1 SGHKS and CDR2 YYEKEE (reference sequence). V lost 0 bases to trimming and J lost 3 bases; unmatched junction nucleotides: 5. The CDR3 consists of 15 residues. The CDR3 region is CASSLDGTGFYEQYF. The CDR3 nucleotides are TGTGCCAGCAGCTTGGATGGGACAGGATTCTACGAGCAGTACTTC.

The chain recombines TRBV5-6 with TRBJ1-1; a weak D match, TRBD1 (5 bases). The CDR3 loop spans 13 amino acids. The V gene's germline CDR1 is SGHDT and CDR2 YYEEEE. Trimming pared 3 bases from V and 1 base from J, leaving 7 bases between. The CDR3 here is CASSWGSNTEAFF. The CDR3 DNA reads as TGTGCCAGCAGCTGGGGCTCGAACACTGAAGCTTTCTTT.

This sequence joins TRBV11-1 and TRBJ2-5; 9 bases fit TRBD2. Unmatched junction bases numbered 13, after V lost 0 bases and J lost 2 bases. Looked up from germline, CDR1 is SGHAT and CDR2 is FQDESV (reference sequence). The CDR3 is 19 amino acids. Written as DNA, the CDR3 is TGTGCCAGCAGCTTAGCGCTATGGGCAGCGGGGGGCTCTCAAGAGACCCAGTACTTC. As protein: CASSLALWAAGGSQETQYF. Looking up the rest from reference TRBV11-1 and TRBJ2-5 gives the full variable domain: EAEVAQSPRYKITEKSQAVAFWCDPISGHATLYWYRQILGQGPELLVQFQDESVVDDSQLPKDRFSAERLKGVDSTLKIQPAELGDSAMYLCASSLALWAAGGSQETQYFGPGTRLLVL.